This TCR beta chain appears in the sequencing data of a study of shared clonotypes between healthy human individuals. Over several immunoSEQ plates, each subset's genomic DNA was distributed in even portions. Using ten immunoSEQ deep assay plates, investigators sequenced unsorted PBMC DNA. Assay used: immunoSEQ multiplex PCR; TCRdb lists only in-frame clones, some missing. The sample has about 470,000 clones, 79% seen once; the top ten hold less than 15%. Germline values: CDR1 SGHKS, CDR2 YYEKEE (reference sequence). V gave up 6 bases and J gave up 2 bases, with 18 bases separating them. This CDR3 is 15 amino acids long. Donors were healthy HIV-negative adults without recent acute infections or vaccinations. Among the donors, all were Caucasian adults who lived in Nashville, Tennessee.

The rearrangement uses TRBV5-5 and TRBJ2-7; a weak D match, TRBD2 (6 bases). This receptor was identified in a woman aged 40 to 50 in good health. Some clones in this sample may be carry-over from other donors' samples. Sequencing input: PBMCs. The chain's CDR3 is CASKLEGYPTYEQYF. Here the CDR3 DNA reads TGTGCCAGCAAATTGGAGGGCTACCCTACCTACGAGCAGTACTTC.